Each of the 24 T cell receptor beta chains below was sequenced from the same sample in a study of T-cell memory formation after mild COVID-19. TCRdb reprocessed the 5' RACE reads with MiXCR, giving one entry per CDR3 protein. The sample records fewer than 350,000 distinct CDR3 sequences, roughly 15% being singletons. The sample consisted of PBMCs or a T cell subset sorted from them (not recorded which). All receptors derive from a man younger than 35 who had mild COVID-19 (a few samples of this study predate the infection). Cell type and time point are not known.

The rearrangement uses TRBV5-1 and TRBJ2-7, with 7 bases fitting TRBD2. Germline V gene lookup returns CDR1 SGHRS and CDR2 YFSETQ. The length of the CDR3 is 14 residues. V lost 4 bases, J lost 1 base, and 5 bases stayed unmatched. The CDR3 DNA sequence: TGCGCCAGCAGCCCCCTAGCGGTATCCTACGAGCAGTACTTC. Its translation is CASSPLAVSYEQYF.

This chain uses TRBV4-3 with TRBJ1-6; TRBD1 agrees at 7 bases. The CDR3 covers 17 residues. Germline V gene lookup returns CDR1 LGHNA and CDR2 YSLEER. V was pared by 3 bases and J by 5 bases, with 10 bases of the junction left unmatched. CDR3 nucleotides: TGCGCCAGCAGCCACGATACCGGGACAGTAAATAATTCACCCCTCCACTTT. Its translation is CASSHDTGTVNNSPLHF.

As DNA, the CDR3 is TGCGCCAGTTTAGCGGGTTCCGATGAGCAGTTCTTC. Translating it yields CASLAGSDEQFF. The chain combines TRBV5-1 with TRBJ2-1; 7 nucleotides agree with TRBD2. This CDR3 has 12 residues. The germline gives CDR1 SGHRS, CDR2 YFSETQ. Trimming removed 8 bases from V and 8 bases from J; junction bases left unmatched: 7.

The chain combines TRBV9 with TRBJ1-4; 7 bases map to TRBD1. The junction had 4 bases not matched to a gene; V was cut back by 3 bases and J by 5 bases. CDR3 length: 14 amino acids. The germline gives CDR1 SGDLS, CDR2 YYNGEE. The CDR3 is CASSARGENEKLFF. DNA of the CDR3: TGTGCCAGCAGCGCCAGGGGGGAAAATGAAAAACTGTTTTTT. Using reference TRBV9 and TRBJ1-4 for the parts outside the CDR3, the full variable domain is DSGVTQTPKHLITATGQRVTLRCSPRSGDLSVYWYQQSLDQGLQFLIQYYNGEERAKGNILERFSAQQFPDLHSELNLSSLELGDSALYFCASSARGENEKLFFGSGTQLSVL.

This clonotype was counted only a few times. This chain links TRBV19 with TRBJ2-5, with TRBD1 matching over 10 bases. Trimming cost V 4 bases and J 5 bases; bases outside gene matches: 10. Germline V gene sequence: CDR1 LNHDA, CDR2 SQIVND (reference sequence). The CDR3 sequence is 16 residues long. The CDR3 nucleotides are TGTGCCAGTAGTACTAGACAGGGGGCGCGTATGGAGACCCAGTACTTC. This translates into CASSTRQGARMETQYF.

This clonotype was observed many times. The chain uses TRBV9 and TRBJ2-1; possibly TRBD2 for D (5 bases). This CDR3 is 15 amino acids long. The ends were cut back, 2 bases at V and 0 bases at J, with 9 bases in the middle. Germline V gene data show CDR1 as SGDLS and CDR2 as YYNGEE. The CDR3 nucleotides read TGTGCCAGCAGCGTCCAGCGGTTCTCCTACAATGAGCAGTTCTTC. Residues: CASSVQRFSYNEQFF. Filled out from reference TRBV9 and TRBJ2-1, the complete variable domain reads DSGVTQTPKHLITATGQRVTLRCSPRSGDLSVYWYQQSLDQGLQFLIQYYNGEERAKGNILERFSAQQFPDLHSELNLSSLELGDSALYFCASSVQRFSYNEQFFGPGTRLTVL.

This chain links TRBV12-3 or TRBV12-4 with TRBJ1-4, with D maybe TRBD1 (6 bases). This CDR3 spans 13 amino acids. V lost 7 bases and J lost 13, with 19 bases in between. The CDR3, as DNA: TGTGCCAGCATTGCAGACGGGACAAGCGGACTGTTTTTT. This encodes CASIADGTSGLFF.

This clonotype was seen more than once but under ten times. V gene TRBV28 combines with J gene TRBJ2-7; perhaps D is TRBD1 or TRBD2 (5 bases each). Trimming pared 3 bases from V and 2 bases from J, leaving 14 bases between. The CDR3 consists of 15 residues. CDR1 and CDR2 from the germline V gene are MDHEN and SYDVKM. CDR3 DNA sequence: TGTGCCAGCAGTTTCGGGGCAGTCACTCCCTACGAGCAGTACGTC. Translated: CASSFGAVTPYEQYV.

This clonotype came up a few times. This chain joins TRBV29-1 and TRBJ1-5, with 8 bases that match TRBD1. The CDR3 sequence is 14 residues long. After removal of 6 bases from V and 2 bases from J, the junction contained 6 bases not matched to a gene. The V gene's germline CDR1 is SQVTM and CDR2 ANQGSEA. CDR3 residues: CSVVVTGGNQPQHF. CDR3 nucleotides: TGCAGCGTAGTCGTGACAGGGGGCAATCAGCCCCAGCATTTT. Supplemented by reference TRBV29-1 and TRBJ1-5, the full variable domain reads SAVISQKPSRDICQRGTSLTIQCQVDSQVTMMFWYRQQPGQSLTLIATANQGSEATYESGFVIDKFPISRPNLTFSTLTVSNMSPEDSSIYLCSVVVTGGNQPQHFGDGTRLSIL.

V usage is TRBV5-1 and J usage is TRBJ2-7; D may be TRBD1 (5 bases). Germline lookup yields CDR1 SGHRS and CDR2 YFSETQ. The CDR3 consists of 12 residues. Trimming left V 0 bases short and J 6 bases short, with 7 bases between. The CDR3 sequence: CASSLGRAEQYF. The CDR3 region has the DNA TGCGCCAGCAGCTTGGGCAGGGCCGAGCAGTACTTC.

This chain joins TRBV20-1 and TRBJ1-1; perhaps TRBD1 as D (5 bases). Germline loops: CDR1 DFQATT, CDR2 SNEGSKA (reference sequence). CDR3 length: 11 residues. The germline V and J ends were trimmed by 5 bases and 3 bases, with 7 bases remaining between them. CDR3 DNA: TGCAGTGCTTCCAGGGACACTGAAGCTTTCTTT. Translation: CSASRDTEAFF.

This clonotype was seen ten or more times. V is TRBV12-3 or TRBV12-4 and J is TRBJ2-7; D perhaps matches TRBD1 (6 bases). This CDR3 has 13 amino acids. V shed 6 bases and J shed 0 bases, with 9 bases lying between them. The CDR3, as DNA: TGTGCCAGCAGCCAGGGGAACTCCTACGAGCAGTACTTC. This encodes CASSQGNSYEQYF.

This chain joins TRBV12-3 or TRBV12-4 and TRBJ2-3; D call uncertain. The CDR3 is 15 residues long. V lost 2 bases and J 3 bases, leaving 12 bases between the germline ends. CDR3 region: CASSLYLPRTDTQYF. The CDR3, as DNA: TGTGCCAGCAGTTTATATCTCCCCCGTACAGATACGCAGTATTTT.

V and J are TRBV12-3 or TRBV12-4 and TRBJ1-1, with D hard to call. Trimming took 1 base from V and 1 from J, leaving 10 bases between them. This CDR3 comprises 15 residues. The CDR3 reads CASSLVSQANTEAFF. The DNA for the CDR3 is TGTGCCAGCAGTTTAGTATCCCAGGCGAACACTGAAGCTTTCTTT.

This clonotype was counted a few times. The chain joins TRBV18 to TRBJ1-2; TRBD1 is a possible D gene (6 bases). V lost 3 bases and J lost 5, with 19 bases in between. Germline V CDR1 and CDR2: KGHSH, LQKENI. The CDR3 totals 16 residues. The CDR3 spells CASSPLLDSSRYGYTF. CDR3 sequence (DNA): TGTGCCAGCTCACCGCTCTTGGACAGTTCCCGATATGGCTACACCTTC.

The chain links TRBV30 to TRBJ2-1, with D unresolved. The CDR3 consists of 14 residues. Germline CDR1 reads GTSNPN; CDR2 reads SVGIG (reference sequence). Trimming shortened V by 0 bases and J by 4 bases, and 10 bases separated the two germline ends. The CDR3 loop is CAWSVTEIYNEQFF. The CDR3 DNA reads TGTGCCTGGAGTGTGACGGAAATATACAATGAGCAGTTCTTC.

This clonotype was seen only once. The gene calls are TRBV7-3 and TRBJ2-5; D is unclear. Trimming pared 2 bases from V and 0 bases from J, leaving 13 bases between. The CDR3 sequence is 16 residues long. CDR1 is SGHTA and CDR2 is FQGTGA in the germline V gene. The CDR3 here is CASSLSGPTDQETQYF. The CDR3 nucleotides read TGTGCCAGCAGCTTATCCGGCCCGACGGACCAAGAGACCCAGTACTTC.

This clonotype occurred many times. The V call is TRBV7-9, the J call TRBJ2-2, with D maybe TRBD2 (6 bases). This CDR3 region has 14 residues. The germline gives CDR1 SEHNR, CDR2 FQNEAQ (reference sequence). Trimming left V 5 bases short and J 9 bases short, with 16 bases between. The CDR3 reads CASSRDSVVRELFF. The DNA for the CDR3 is TGTGCCAGCAGCCGGGACTCAGTGGTGCGGGAGCTGTTTTTT.

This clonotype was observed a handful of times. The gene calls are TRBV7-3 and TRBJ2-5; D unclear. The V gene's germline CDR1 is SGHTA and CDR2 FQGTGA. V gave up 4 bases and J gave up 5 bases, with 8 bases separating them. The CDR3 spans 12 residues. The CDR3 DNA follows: TGTGCCAGCAGCTATATTGGGGAGACCCAGTACTTC. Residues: CASSYIGETQYF.

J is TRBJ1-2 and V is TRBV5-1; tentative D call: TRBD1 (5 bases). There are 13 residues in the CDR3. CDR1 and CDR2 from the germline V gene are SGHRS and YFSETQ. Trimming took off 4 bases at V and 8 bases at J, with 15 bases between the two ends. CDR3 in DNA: TGCGCCAGCAGCCGGGGGGAGAATCGAGGCTACACCTTC. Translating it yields CASSRGENRGYTF.

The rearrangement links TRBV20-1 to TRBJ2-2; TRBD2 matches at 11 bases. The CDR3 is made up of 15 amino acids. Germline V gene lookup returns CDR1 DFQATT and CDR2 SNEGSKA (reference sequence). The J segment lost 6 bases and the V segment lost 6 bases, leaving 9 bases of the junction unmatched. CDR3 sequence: CSATDGTSGAGELFF. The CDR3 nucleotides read TGCAGTGCAACCGACGGGACTAGCGGCGCCGGGGAGCTGTTTTTT.

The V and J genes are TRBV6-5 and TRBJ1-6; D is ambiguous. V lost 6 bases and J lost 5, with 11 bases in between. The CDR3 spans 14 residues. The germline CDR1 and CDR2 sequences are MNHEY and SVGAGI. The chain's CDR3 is CASSPSWNNSPLHF. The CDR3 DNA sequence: TGTGCCAGCAGCCCCTCCTGGAATAATTCACCCCTCCACTTT.

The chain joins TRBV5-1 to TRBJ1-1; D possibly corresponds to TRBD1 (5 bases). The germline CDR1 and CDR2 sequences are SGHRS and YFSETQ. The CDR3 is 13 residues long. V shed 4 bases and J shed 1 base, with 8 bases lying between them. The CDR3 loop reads CASSMDTNTEAFF. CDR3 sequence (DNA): TGCGCCAGCAGCATGGACACGAACACTGAAGCTTTCTTT. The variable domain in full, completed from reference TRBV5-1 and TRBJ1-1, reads KAGVTQTPRYLIKTRGQQVTLSCSPISGHRSVSWYQQTPGQGLQFLFEYFSETQRNKGNFPGRFSGRQFSNSRSEMNVSTLELGDSALYLCASSMDTNTEAFFGQGTRLTVV.

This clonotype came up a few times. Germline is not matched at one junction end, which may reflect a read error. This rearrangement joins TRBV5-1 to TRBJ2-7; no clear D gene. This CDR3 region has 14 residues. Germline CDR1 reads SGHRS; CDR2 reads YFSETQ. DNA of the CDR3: TGCGCCAGCTGCTTCGGTTCCTCCTCCTACGAGCAGTACTTC. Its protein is CASCFGSSSYEQYF.